The clone carrying this T cell receptor beta chain was seen repeatedly, ten times or more. Its antigen is unidentified. This sample was taken from a study of T cells after yellow fever vaccination. Study-wide context: The authors prepared low-cell-number fractions using SMART-Seq v4 Ultra Low Input. General study findings and limits: Re-detected after boosting: most primary clones, 96% of CD4 and under 90% of CD8. Within FACS-sorted repertoires, abundant clonotypes contaminating from the bulk population could be present. The CD4 compartment and the CD8 compartment contained a small share of clonotypes in common.

Germline CDR1 SGHRS, CDR2 YFSETQ. The CDR3 is 14 amino acids. The V gene lost 0 bases and the J gene lost 3 bases, with 10 bases spanning the gap. TCRdb redid the calling of the 5' RACE reads with MiXCR, one entry per CDR3 protein. The data contain 100,000 to 150,000 distinct CDR3 sequences, approximately 8.4% of them singletons. This sequence joins TRBV5-1 and TRBJ2-7; D perhaps matches TRBD1 (6 bases). Sample: CD8+ T cells sorted from PBMCs, taken on the day of the yellow fever booster vaccination. The sequence was collected from a man aged 18 to 29 who received the YFV17D yellow fever vaccine. The CDR3 DNA follows: TGCGCCAGCAGCTTGGTACAGGGCCTCTACGAGCAGTACTTC. Amino acids: CASSLVQGLYEQYF.